These 8 T cell receptor beta chains originate from one sample sequenced in a study of T cell responses to AZD1222 COVID-19 vaccine. Clones were read by immunoSEQ multiplex PCR, and TCRdb kept only the in-frame ones, dropping some. The table includes fewer than 110,000 clones, around 87% detected once. Material: peripheral blood, obtained 28 days after the second AZD1222 dose. These receptors were taken from an adult who received the AZD1222 COVID-19 vaccine.

In its sample, this clone was seen once. The chain has TRBV5-5 and TRBJ1-5; 8 positions agree with TRBD1. Trimming at V came to 1 base and at J to 2 bases, leaving 5 bases not matched to a gene. The CDR3 has 16 residues. Germline V gene sequence: CDR1 SGHKS, CDR2 YYEKEE (reference sequence). CDR3 sequence: CASSLIPGQGNQPQHF. CDR3 DNA: TGTGCCAGCAGCTTGATCCCGGGACAGGGCAATCAGCCCCAGCATTTT.

The rearrangement links TRBV6-2 or TRBV6-3 to TRBJ2-5; no clear D gene. Germline loops: CDR1 MNHEY, CDR2 SVGEGT. V lost 5 bases to trimming and J lost 1 base, with 14 bases between them. The CDR3 loop spans 15 amino acids. The CDR3 DNA reads TGTGCCAGCAGTCGTCCCCGCTTGGTCCAAGAGACCCAGTACTTC. It translates to CASSRPRLVQETQYF.

V and J are TRBV20-1 and TRBJ2-3; D remains unclear. This CDR3 comprises 11 residues. CDR1 is DFQATT, CDR2 SNEGSKA, per germline (reference sequence). Deletions cut 1 base from V and 4 bases from J, with 3 bases between. The CDR3 sequence is CSARGPDTQYF. The CDR3 DNA reads as TGCAGTGCTAGAGGCCCAGATACGCAGTATTTT.

CDR3 residues: CASTEGGSREKLFF. The CDR3 DNA reads as TGTGCCAGCACCGAGGGCGGCTCAAGGGAAAAACTGTTTTTT. This sequence joins TRBV3-1 (or the pseudogene TRBV3-2) and TRBJ1-4; D not certain. There are 14 residues in the CDR3. Per germline, CDR1 LGHDT and CDR2 YNNKEL (reference sequence). V lost 7 bases and J lost 8, with 17 bases in between.

The chain combines TRBV29-1 with TRBJ2-5, with 12 positions matching TRBD1. Germline V CDR1 and CDR2: SQVTM, ANQGSEA. The CDR3 covers 14 residues. With V trimmed by 7 bases and J by 2 bases, 5 bases remained unmatched. The CDR3 loop reads CSAGTGGFQETQYF. CDR3 bases: TGCAGCGCTGGGACAGGGGGCTTTCAAGAGACCCAGTACTTC.

This chain links TRBV19 with TRBJ1-5; a weak D match, TRBD1 (6 bases). Germline CDR1 is LNHDA and CDR2 is SQIVND (reference sequence). V lost 2 bases to trimming and J lost 3 bases, with 8 bases between them. The CDR3 sequence is 14 residues long. CDR3 in amino acids: CASSIQGTNQPQHF. CDR3 DNA: TGTGCCAGTAGTATACAGGGGACCAATCAGCCCCAGCATTTT. Filled out from reference TRBV19 and TRBJ1-5, the complete variable domain reads DGGITQSPKYLFRKEGQNVTLSCEQNLNHDAMYWYRQDPGQGLRLIYYSQIVNDFQKGDIAEGYSVSREKKESFPLTVTSAQKNPTAFYLCASSIQGTNQPQHFGDGTRLSIL.

This chain joins TRBV19 and TRBJ2-7, with D uncertain. The CDR3 extends over 12 amino acids. CDR1 LNHDA and CDR2 SQIVND come from the germline V gene (reference sequence). Between the trimmed V and J ends, which lost 0 bases and 3 bases, there was a span of 3 bases. The CDR3 DNA reads TGTGCCAGTAGTATAGACAGCTACGAGCAGTACTTC. Its translation: CASSIDSYEQYF.

The V gene is TRBV15, the J gene TRBJ2-1; 9 nucleotides match TRBD2. Germline values: CDR1 LNHNV, CDR2 YYDKDF (reference sequence). V dropped 1 base and J dropped 4; count of bases not matched to a gene: 5. The CDR3 is 16 amino acids. The CDR3 coding sequence is TGTGCCACCAGCAGAGGGGGTCTAGCGGGGTACAATGAGCAGTTCTTC. Translation gives CATSRGGLAGYNEQFF.